A selection of T cell receptor beta chains follows, all from one sample in a study of blood T cell repertoires in COVID-19. Repertoires were generated with immunoSEQ multiplex PCR, while TCRdb's copy carries only in-frame clones and drops some. This table has a few hundred thousand clones, over 75% appearing once. Sequenced sample: PBMCs or T cells enriched from blood (not recorded which). Every receptor here comes from a young woman who had recovered from COVID-19. Both conserved end residues are part of each CDR3. Each record gives: V gene, CDR3 protein.

TRBV7-6 CASSLVPPINIGAANTGELFF
TRBV28 CASSTIWDRVSYEQYF
TRBV12-1 CASSPLLREIPDTQYF
TRBV14 CASWDTRGKNTEAFF
TRBV11-2 CASSIKTWSNTEAFF
TRBV23-1 CQGGGGPYGYTF
TRBV5-1 CASSLGHGGGETQYF
TRBV19 CASSASGTGVYGYTF
TRBV11-2 CASSSPTGGYGYTF
TRBV2 CASSELAGVTGELFF
TRBV2 CASSDGRGTDTQYF
TRBV9 CASSRGQGAADTQYF
TRBV10-3 CAIRGDRGGNEQYF
TRBV5-1 CASSLEPGYGYTF
TRBV27 CASRGVGTYTGELFF
TRBV12-3/TRBV12-4 CASSRDTAYEQYF
TRBV10-3 CAISEHSGQGASGNTIYF
TRBV7-9 CASSEFGGNTEAFF
TRBV5-6 CASSSGTGLIGPDEAFF
TRBV24-1 CATSRGGGYTDTQYF